The 22 T cell receptor beta chains below come from one sample, sequenced in a study of CD8+CD57+ T cells in acquired aplastic anemia. Genomic DNA was employed as the template in profiling TCR beta VDJ and CDR3. TCRdb reprocessed the reads with MiXCR, giving one entry per CDR3 protein. Here the sample spans 40,000 to 45,000 distinct CDR3 sequences, around 63% being singletons. The specimen was sorted CD4+, CD8+, or CD8+CD57+ T cells (not recorded which) from PBMCs. All receptors derive from a human donor in good health, serving as a control.

The chain is built from TRBV2 and TRBJ1-2; possibly TRBD1 for D (5 bases). CDR1 SNHLY and CDR2 FYNNEI come from the germline V gene. The CDR3 runs 13 residues. The V end was cut by 5 bases, the J end by 8 bases, with 15 bases between. DNA of the CDR3: TGTGCCAGCAGTCTTAGGCCGGAGGGGGGCTACACCTTC. Its translation is CASSLRPEGGYTF. Combining the CDR3 with reference TRBV2 and TRBJ1-2 gives the whole variable domain EPEVTQTPSHQVTQMGQEVILRCVPISNHLYFYWYRQILGQKVEFLVSFYNNEISEKSEIFDDQFSVERPDGSNFTLKIRSTKLEDSAMYFCASSLRPEGGYTFGSGTRLTVV.

In this sample, this clonotype turned up once. This chain connects TRBV7-9 to TRBJ2-2, with D hard to call. The V end lost 7 bases, the J end lost 4 bases, and 10 bases lay between the germline ends. Germline V gene sequence: CDR1 SEHNR, CDR2 FQNEAQ (reference sequence). This CDR3 spans 13 amino acids. CDR3 sequence: CASTPWATGELFF. For the CDR3, the DNA is TGTGCCAGCACCCCCTGGGCCACCGGGGAGCTGTTTTTT.

This chain links TRBV10-1 with TRBJ1-4; D perhaps matches TRBD1 (6 bases). The V end was cut by 1 base, the J end by 8 bases, with 20 bases between. The CDR3 contains 17 residues. The germline V gene encodes CDR1 WNHNN and CDR2 SYGVQD (reference sequence). DNA of the CDR3: TGCGCCAGCAGTGAGTTTACAGGGACGGCTTTAAGGGAAAAACTGTTTTTT. Amino acids: CASSEFTGTALREKLFF.

This chain uses TRBV9 with TRBJ1-4; D call uncertain. Trimming took off 4 bases at V and 7 bases at J, with 17 bases between the two ends. The CDR3 consists of 15 residues. Germline CDR1 is SGDLS and CDR2 is YYNGEE. CDR3 amino acids: CASSPGSGSGEKLFF. The CDR3 DNA reads as TGTGCCAGCAGCCCGGGATCTGGGAGCGGTGAAAAACTGTTTTTT.

This sequence joins TRBV29-1 and TRBJ2-7; 10 nucleotides agree with TRBD1. This CDR3 region has 13 residues. Trimming cost V 5 bases and J 6 bases; bases outside gene matches: 7. The germline gives CDR1 SQVTM, CDR2 ANQGSEA. This chain's CDR3 is CSVYRDRGTEQYF. The CDR3 DNA sequence: TGCAGCGTTTACCGGGACAGGGGAACCGAGCAGTACTTC.

The gene calls are TRBV10-3 and TRBJ2-3, with D perhaps matching TRBD1 or TRBD2 (6 bases each). CDR3 length equals 12 residues. CDR1 is ENHRY and CDR2 is SYGVKD in the germline V gene. The V end lost 7 bases, the J end lost 5 bases, and 10 bases lay between the germline ends. The DNA for the CDR3 is TGTGCCATCAATGGAGGGGGAGATACGCAGTATTTT. This sequence encodes CAINGGGDTQYF.

The V gene is TRBV15, the J gene TRBJ1-6; 7 bases align to TRBD1. The CDR3 extends over 16 amino acids. Unmatched junction bases numbered 6, after V lost 0 bases and J lost 7 bases. Germline-derived CDR1 and CDR2 are LNHNV and YYDKDF (reference sequence). CDR3 coding DNA: TGTGCCACCAGCAGAGAACTCGGGACAGAAAATTCACCCCTCCACTTT. Amino acids: CATSRELGTENSPLHF.

This clonotype was seen only once. The chain employs TRBV4-3 and TRBJ1-3; no reliable D call. Trimming stripped 4 bases from V and 0 bases from J, with 10 bases between. The germline V gene has CDR1 LGHNA and CDR2 YSLEER. The CDR3 runs 15 residues. CDR3 amino acids: CASSPSGHSGNTIYF. In DNA form, the CDR3 reads TGCGCCAGCAGCCCATCCGGCCACTCTGGAAACACCATATATTTT.

The chain uses TRBV20-1 and TRBJ2-4; D possibly corresponds to TRBD2 (5 bases). The CDR3 contains 15 residues. V lost 3 bases to trimming and J lost 0 bases, with 12 bases between them. Germline V lookup: CDR1 DFQATT, CDR2 SNEGSKA (reference sequence). CDR3 region: CSARMLAPAKNIQYF. CDR3 DNA sequence: TGCAGTGCTAGGATGCTAGCCCCAGCCAAAAACATTCAGTACTTC.

In this sample, this clonotype turned up many times. CDR3 region: CASSYTGHEAFF. The CDR3 nucleotides read TGCGCCAGCAGCTACACAGGGCATGAAGCTTTCTTT. The gene calls are TRBV5-1 and TRBJ1-1; D is perhaps TRBD1 (6 bases). Germline values: CDR1 SGHRS, CDR2 YFSETQ. Between the trimmed V and J ends, which lost 3 bases and 7 bases, there was a span of 10 bases. The CDR3 has 12 amino acids.

Many counts were recorded for this clonotype. Here the CDR3 reads CASSLLGQDSNQPQHF. For the CDR3, the DNA is TGTGCCAGCAGCCTCTTGGGACAAGATAGCAATCAGCCCCAGCATTTT. The chain combines TRBV28 with TRBJ1-5; the D gene is possibly TRBD1 (6 bases). V was clipped by 6 bases and J by 0 bases, with 15 bases between them. Germline values: CDR1 MDHEN, CDR2 SYDVKM. The CDR3 is 16 residues long.

This clonotype was found a few times. The rearrangement uses TRBV7-9 and TRBJ1-3, with a weak D call TRBD1 (6 bases). This CDR3 spans 15 amino acids. Germline CDR1 and CDR2: SEHNR and FQNEAQ (reference sequence). Trimming took 4 bases from V and 0 from J, leaving 10 bases between them. CDR3 coding DNA: TGTGCCAGCAGCTCACAGGGCACCTCTGGAAACACCATATATTTT. This codes for CASSSQGTSGNTIYF.

V and J are TRBV20-1 and TRBJ1-6; 8 bases line up with TRBD1. CDR1 and CDR2 (germline): DFQATT, SNEGSKA (reference sequence). The CDR3 totals 17 residues. Unmatched junction bases numbered 14, after V lost 2 bases and J lost 8 bases. The CDR3 DNA sequence: TGCAGTGCTAGATCTTACTCCGGGACAGGCGTATATTCACCCCTCCACTTT. Its protein is CSARSYSGTGVYSPLHF.

This clonotype is termed medium-sized. The gene calls are TRBV7-6 and TRBJ2-5, with D hard to call. Trimming took 5 bases from V and 5 from J, leaving 9 bases between them. Germline V lookup: CDR1 SGHVS, CDR2 FNYEAQ. CDR3 length equals 12 residues. This CDR3 is CASSPPLETQYF. The CDR3 DNA follows: TGTGCCAGCAGCCCCCCCCTGGAGACCCAGTACTTC.

The CDR3 DNA reads TGTGCCAGCAGCGTAGACGGTATTTCCACAGATACGCAGTATTTT. Its protein is CASSVDGISTDTQYF. V and J are TRBV9 and TRBJ2-3, with no clear D. The CDR3 has 15 amino acids. The V and J ends lost 0 bases and 2 bases respectively, with 10 bases between them. Per germline, CDR1 SGDLS and CDR2 YYNGEE.

The chain is built from TRBV10-1 and TRBJ1-2, with D possibly matching TRBD1 (6 bases). CDR1 is WNHNN, CDR2 SYGVQD, per germline (reference sequence). The CDR3 extends over 13 amino acids. V was clipped by 10 bases and J by 2 bases, with 14 bases between them. In DNA, the CDR3 is TGCGCCATATTAGGTGGACAGAACTATGGCTACACCTTC. Its translation: CAILGGQNYGYTF.

Comments on this clonotype: The final CDR3 position lacks the conserved phenylalanine or tryptophan, pointing to a likely read error. The chain uses TRBV7-6 and TRBJ1-1; D is ambiguous. Looked up from germline, CDR1 is SGHVS and CDR2 is FNYEAQ. The CDR3 is 13 amino acids. The V and J ends lost 5 bases and 4 bases respectively, with 11 bases between them. CDR3 DNA: TGTGCCAGCAGCGGTACGGGGTTCACTGAAGCTTTCTCT. It is translated as CASSGTGFTEAFS.

Only one count was recorded for this clonotype. This rearrangement joins TRBV2 to TRBJ2-1; no clear D gene. Germline CDR1 SNHLY, CDR2 FYNNEI. The CDR3 has 15 residues. The germline V and J ends were trimmed by 7 bases and 6 bases, with 19 bases remaining between them. In DNA, the CDR3 is TGTGCCAGCACTGGCCTTGACGGCCCGGGCAATGAGCAGTTCTTC. It yields the protein CASTGLDGPGNEQFF.

The gene calls are TRBV11-2 and TRBJ2-7; D is perhaps TRBD1 or TRBD2 (7 bases each). This CDR3 is built from 15 residues. The germline V and J ends were trimmed by 3 bases and 4 bases, with 16 bases remaining between them. Per the germline V gene, CDR1 is SGHAT and CDR2 is FQNNGV. DNA for the CDR3: TGTGCCAGCAGCTTCGATGTCCAGGGGGGGTACGAGCAGTACTTC. This codes for CASSFDVQGGYEQYF. Together with reference TRBV11-2 and TRBJ2-7, the CDR3 gives the full variable domain: EAGVAQSPRYKIIEKRQSVAFWCNPISGHATLYWYQQILGQGPKLLIQFQNNGVVDDSQLPKDRFSAERLKGVDSTLKIQPAKLEDSAVYLCASSFDVQGGYEQYFGPGTRLTVT.

The chain uses TRBV9 and TRBJ1-2; a weak D match, TRBD1 (6 bases). The CDR3 runs 15 residues. Germline CDR1 SGDLS, CDR2 YYNGEE. The V and J ends lost 3 bases and 5 bases respectively, with 17 bases between them. CDR3 bases: TGTGCCAGCAGCGCCAACAGGGACCCCCCTTATGGCTACACCTTC. Translation gives CASSANRDPPYGYTF.

V usage is TRBV15 and J usage is TRBJ1-6; 9 bases line up with TRBD1. The CDR3 has 15 residues. The ends lost 5 bases at V and 9 bases at J; junction bases unmatched: 8. Germline CDR1 LNHNV, CDR2 YYDKDF (reference sequence). DNA of the CDR3: TGTGCCACCAGCGACGTGGGGACAGGGATTTCACCCCTCCACTTT. Translated, it gives CATSDVGTGISPLHF.

V gene TRBV9 combines with J gene TRBJ2-1, with TRBD2 as a possible D gene (5 bases). Germline CDR1 and CDR2: SGDLS and YYNGEE. V lost 0 bases and J lost 5, with 9 bases in between. This CDR3 region has 14 residues. CDR3 DNA sequence: TGTGCCAGCAGCGTAGCGGGGTCCAACAATGAGCAGTTCTTC. It yields the protein CASSVAGSNNEQFF.